A single sample gave rise to the 22 T cell receptor beta chains below, sequenced in a study of T cell responses to AZD1222 COVID-19 vaccine. The table came from immunoSEQ multiplex PCR; TCRdb's copy has only in-frame clones and leaves some out. The data show approximately 75,000 clones, 85% to 90% seen once. Specimen: peripheral blood, collected 28 days after the second AZD1222 dose. Source of these receptors: an adult who received the AZD1222 COVID-19 vaccine.

CDR3 amino acids: CASSVGAGKKGEQYF. The CDR3 nucleotides are TGTGCCAGCAGCGTAGGGGCAGGGAAAAAAGGGGAGCAGTACTTC. V is TRBV9 and J is TRBJ2-7; TRBD1 is a possible D gene (5 bases). V was trimmed by 0 bases and J by 7 bases, leaving 17 bases between them. This CDR3 region has 15 residues. In germline, CDR1 is SGDLS, CDR2 YYNGEE.

This chain joins TRBV2 and TRBJ2-1; D unclear. CDR1 SNHLY and CDR2 FYNNEI come from the germline V gene. The CDR3 consists of 14 residues. V lost 4 bases and J 7 bases, leaving 14 bases between the germline ends. The CDR3 loop is CASSVLEVGNEQFF. The CDR3 nucleotides read TGTGCCAGCAGTGTGCTAGAAGTGGGGAATGAGCAGTTCTTC.

The gene calls are TRBV4-3 and TRBJ2-2, with 8 bases identical to TRBD2. V lost 4 bases, J lost 6 bases, and 13 bases stayed unmatched. There are 17 residues in the CDR3. Germline V gene data show CDR1 as LGHNA and CDR2 as YSLEER. The CDR3 protein is CASSRSGTSADPGELFF. In DNA form, the CDR3 reads TGCGCCAGCAGCCGCTCCGGGACTAGTGCGGATCCCGGGGAGCTGTTTTTT.

CDR3 in amino acids: CASRPQGSNQPQHF. DNA of the CDR3: TGTGCCAGCAGGCCCCAGGGTAGCAATCAGCCCCAGCATTTT. The V call is TRBV6-5, the J call TRBJ1-5, with D maybe TRBD1 (5 bases). Between the trimmed V and J ends, which lost 6 bases and 0 bases, there was a span of 9 bases. CDR3 length: 14 amino acids. Germline V gene data show CDR1 as MNHEY and CDR2 as SVGAGI.

The chain couples TRBV4-3 to TRBJ1-2, with D perhaps matching TRBD1 (5 bases). Germline V gene lookup returns CDR1 LGHNA and CDR2 YSLEER. The CDR3 spans 13 residues. With 4 bases removed from V and 8 bases from J, the gap between germline ends came to 14 bases. As DNA, the CDR3 is TGCGCCAGCAGCCCCTCGGCAGGGTCCGGCTACACCTTC. Its protein product is CASSPSAGSGYTF.

The rearrangement joins TRBV7-9 to TRBJ2-2, with a possible D match to TRBD1 (6 bases). Germline CDR1 reads SEHNR; CDR2 reads FQNEAQ (reference sequence). Trimming took 5 bases from V and 0 from J, leaving 19 bases between them. This CDR3 spans 18 amino acids. Here the CDR3 reads CASSTYRLRGTNTGELFF. DNA of the CDR3: TGTGCCAGCAGCACGTACCGACTCAGGGGAACGAACACCGGGGAGCTGTTTTTT. Together with reference TRBV7-9 and TRBJ2-2, the CDR3 gives the full variable domain: DTGVSQNPRHKITKRGQNVTFRCDPISEHNRLYWYRQTLGQGPEFLTYFQNEAQLEKSRLLSDRFSAERPKGSFSTLEIQRTEQGDSAMYLCASSTYRLRGTNTGELFFGEGSRLTVL.

V gene TRBV3-1 (or the pseudogene TRBV3-2) combines with J gene TRBJ2-7; weak D call: TRBD1 (5 bases). CDR3 size: 16 residues. CDR1 LGHDT and CDR2 YNNKEL come from the germline V gene (reference sequence). V lost 1 base to trimming and J lost 2 bases, with 15 bases between them. This CDR3 reads CASSQVARVVPYEQYF. The CDR3 coding sequence is TGTGCCAGCAGCCAAGTGGCCAGGGTTGTCCCCTACGAGCAGTACTTC.

The chain combines TRBV5-8 with TRBJ1-5; maybe TRBD1 (5 bases). V gave up 1 base and J gave up 3 bases, with 8 bases separating them. This CDR3 has 14 amino acids. CDR1 SGHTS and CDR2 YDEGEE come from the germline V gene. CDR3 region: CASSLWGLNQPQHF. The DNA of the CDR3 is TGTGCCAGCAGCTTGTGGGGACTCAATCAGCCCCAGCATTTT.

The rearrangement uses TRBV9 and TRBJ1-6; 7 bases agree with TRBD1. Trimming at V came to 4 bases and at J to 5 bases, leaving 3 bases not matched to a gene. The germline gives CDR1 SGDLS, CDR2 YYNGEE. The CDR3 contains 14 residues. The CDR3 DNA reads as TGTGCCAGCAGCCCGGGACAGAATAATTCACCCCTCCACTTT. This translates into CASSPGQNNSPLHF.

The J gene is TRBJ1-3, the V gene TRBV5-1; no clear D. The CDR3 has 14 amino acids. In germline, CDR1 is SGHRS, CDR2 YFSETQ. V lost 4 bases and J lost 0, with 8 bases in between. CDR3 sequence: CASSEGYSGNTIYF. CDR3 sequence (DNA): TGCGCCAGCAGCGAAGGCTACTCTGGAAACACCATATATTTT.

The chain is built from TRBV7-9 and TRBJ2-7; 7 nucleotides align to TRBD1. The CDR3 totals 15 residues. V dropped 5 bases and J dropped 2; count of bases not matched to a gene: 9. Germline values: CDR1 SEHNR, CDR2 FQNEAQ (reference sequence). CDR3 coding DNA: TGTGCCAGCAGCCGAACGGGACAGCTAACCTACGAGCAGTACTTC. Protein: CASSRTGQLTYEQYF. Filled out from reference TRBV7-9 and TRBJ2-7, the complete variable domain reads DTGVSQNPRHKITKRGQNVTFRCDPISEHNRLYWYRQTLGQGPEFLTYFQNEAQLEKSRLLSDRFSAERPKGSFSTLEIQRTEQGDSAMYLCASSRTGQLTYEQYFGPGTRLTVT.

The gene calls are TRBV28 and TRBJ2-7; 7 positions agree with TRBD1. Losses at the gene ends were 4 bases for V and 2 bases for J; bases not matched to a gene: 5. The CDR3 has 14 residues. Germline V gene sequence: CDR1 MDHEN, CDR2 SYDVKM. CDR3 in amino acids: CASSSGQSPYEQYF. For the CDR3, the DNA is TGTGCCAGCAGTTCGGGACAGAGTCCCTACGAGCAGTACTTC. The full variable domain, rest sourced from reference TRBV28 and TRBJ2-7, is DVKVTQSSRYLVKRTGEKVFLECVQDMDHENMFWYRQDPGLGLRLIYFSYDVKMKEKGDIPEGYSVSREKKERFSLILESASTNQTSMYLCASSSGQSPYEQYFGPGTRLTVT.

This sequence joins TRBV27 and TRBJ2-5; D not certain. Germline loops: CDR1 MNHEY, CDR2 SMNVEV (reference sequence). The V end was cut by 2 bases, the J end by 4 bases, with 14 bases between. This CDR3 is 15 amino acids long. Here the CDR3 DNA reads TGTGCCAGCAGTTTAGGGTGGCGGCGGCGAGAGACCCAGTACTTC. Translation: CASSLGWRRRETQYF.

The gene calls are TRBV28 and TRBJ1-4; 7 bases map to TRBD1. The germline gives CDR1 MDHEN, CDR2 SYDVKM. The J segment lost 4 bases and the V segment lost 5 bases, leaving 7 bases of the junction unmatched. This CDR3 comprises 15 residues. The CDR3 DNA reads TGTGCCAGCAGTCCGGGGACAGCTTATAATGAAAAACTGTTTTTT. Protein sequence: CASSPGTAYNEKLFF.

This rearrangement joins TRBV24-1 to TRBJ1-3; TRBD1 is a possible D gene (6 bases). V lost 1 base, J lost 0 bases, and 12 bases lay in between. CDR3 length: 17 amino acids. Per the germline V gene, CDR1 is KGHDR and CDR2 is SFDVKD. The CDR3 sequence is CATSDFAGHLSGNTIYF. The CDR3 nucleotides read TGTGCCACCAGTGATTTCGCGGGACACCTCTCTGGAAACACCATATATTTT.

The V call is TRBV10-1, the J call TRBJ1-3, with 7 positions matching TRBD1. Germline V gives CDR1 WNHNN, CDR2 SYGVQD (reference sequence). The CDR3 has 16 residues. V lost 3 bases and J lost 2; bases outside the gene matches: 7. CDR3 protein: CASSDDTGETGNTIYF. CDR3 coding DNA: TGCGCCAGCAGTGACGACACAGGGGAGACTGGAAACACCATATATTTT.

In nucleotides, the CDR3 is TGTGCCAGCAGCGAACGACAGGGGGGTGGTGAGGAGCAGTACTTC. Amino acid sequence: CASSERQGGGEEQYF. This sequence joins TRBV2 and TRBJ2-7; 9 bases match TRBD1. Trimming removed 6 bases from V and 7 bases from J; junction bases left unmatched: 13. Germline loops: CDR1 SNHLY, CDR2 FYNNEI. The CDR3 totals 15 residues. Complete variable domain (other parts from reference TRBV2 and TRBJ2-7): EPEVTQTPSHQVTQMGQEVILRCVPISNHLYFYWYRQILGQKVEFLVSFYNNEISEKSEIFDDQFSVERPDGSNFTLKIRSTKLEDSAMYFCASSERQGGGEEQYFGPGTRLTVT.

The CDR3 DNA reads TGTGCCAGCAGCTTTTCGGAGGCTCCAGGCGGTGGCTACACCTTC. Residues: CASSFSEAPGGGYTF. V usage is TRBV7-9 and J usage is TRBJ1-2; the D is unclear. The CDR3 totals 15 residues. V dropped 3 bases and J dropped 7 bases, with 18 bases sitting between them. In germline, CDR1 is SEHNR, CDR2 FQNEAQ (reference sequence).

The V gene is TRBV5-6, the J gene TRBJ2-7; no definite D call. Looked up from germline, CDR1 is SGHDT and CDR2 is YYEEEE. The CDR3 extends over 14 amino acids. Trimming removed 2 bases from V and 0 bases from J, with 9 bases in between. The CDR3 sequence: CASSFRQYSYEQYF. The CDR3 DNA reads TGTGCCAGCAGCTTTAGGCAGTACTCCTACGAGCAGTACTTC.

The chain links TRBV6-2 or TRBV6-3 to TRBJ2-5; the D is unclear. Germline assignment: CDR1 MNHEY and CDR2 SVGEGT. The length of the CDR3 is 12 residues. Trimming pared 2 bases from V and 4 bases from J, leaving 5 bases between. CDR3 DNA sequence: TGTGCCAGCAGTTACCCCCGAGAGACCCAGTACTTC. Residues: CASSYPRETQYF.

The chain is built from TRBV4-3 and TRBJ1-2; unclear D gene. Per the germline V gene, CDR1 is LGHNA and CDR2 is YSLEER. Trimming took 0 bases from V and 10 from J, leaving 9 bases between them. The CDR3 is 12 amino acids. The CDR3, as DNA: TGCGCCAGCAGCCAAGACAGGAAGACCTACACCTTC. As protein: CASSQDRKTYTF.

V is TRBV28 and J is TRBJ2-2, with a possible D match to TRBD1 (6 bases). From germline, CDR1 is MDHEN and CDR2 SYDVKM. This CDR3 has 15 residues. Deletions cut 11 bases from V and 4 bases from J, with 20 bases between. The CDR3 region has the DNA TGTGCCTGCCTCAGGGGCGTCAGGGGCACCGGGGAGCTGTTTTTT. Protein product: CACLRGVRGTGELFF.